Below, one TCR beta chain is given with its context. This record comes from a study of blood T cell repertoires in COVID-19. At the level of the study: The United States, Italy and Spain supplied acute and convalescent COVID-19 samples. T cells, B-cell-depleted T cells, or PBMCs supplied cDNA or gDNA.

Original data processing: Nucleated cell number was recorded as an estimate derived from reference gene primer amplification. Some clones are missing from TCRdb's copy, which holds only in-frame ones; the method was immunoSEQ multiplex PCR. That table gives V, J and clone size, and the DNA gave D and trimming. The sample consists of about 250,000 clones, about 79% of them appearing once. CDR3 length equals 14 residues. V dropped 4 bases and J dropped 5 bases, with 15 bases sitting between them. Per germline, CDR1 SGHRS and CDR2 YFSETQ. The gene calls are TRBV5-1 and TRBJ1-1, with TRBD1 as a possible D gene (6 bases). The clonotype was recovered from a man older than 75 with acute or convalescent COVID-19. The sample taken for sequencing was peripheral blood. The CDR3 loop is CASSRDLQGTEAFF. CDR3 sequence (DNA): TGCGCCAGCAGCAGAGATCTACAGGGTACTGAAGCTTTCTTT.